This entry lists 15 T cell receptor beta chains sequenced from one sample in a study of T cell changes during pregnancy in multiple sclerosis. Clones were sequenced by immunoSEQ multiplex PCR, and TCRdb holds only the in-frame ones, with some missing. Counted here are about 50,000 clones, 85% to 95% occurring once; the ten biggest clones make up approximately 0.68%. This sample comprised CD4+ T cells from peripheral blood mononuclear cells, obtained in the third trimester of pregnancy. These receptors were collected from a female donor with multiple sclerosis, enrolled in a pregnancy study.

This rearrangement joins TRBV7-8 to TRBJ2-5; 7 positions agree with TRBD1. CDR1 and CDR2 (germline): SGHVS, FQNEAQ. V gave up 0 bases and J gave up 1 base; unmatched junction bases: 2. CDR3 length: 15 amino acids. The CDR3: CASSLARGIQETQYF. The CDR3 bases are TGTGCCAGCAGCTTAGCCAGGGGGATCCAAGAGACCCAGTACTTC.

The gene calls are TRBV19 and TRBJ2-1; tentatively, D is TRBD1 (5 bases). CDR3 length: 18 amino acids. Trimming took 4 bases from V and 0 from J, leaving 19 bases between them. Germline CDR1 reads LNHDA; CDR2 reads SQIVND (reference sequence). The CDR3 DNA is TGTGCCAGTAGTAGGGTGGGGCAGTCGATAAGCTCCTACAATGAGCAGTTCTTC. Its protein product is CASSRVGQSISSYNEQFF.

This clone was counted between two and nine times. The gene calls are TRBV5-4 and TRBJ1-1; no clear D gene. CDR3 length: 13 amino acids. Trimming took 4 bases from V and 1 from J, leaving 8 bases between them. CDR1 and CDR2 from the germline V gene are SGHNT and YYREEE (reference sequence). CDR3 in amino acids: CASSQAPNTEAFF. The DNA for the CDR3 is TGTGCCAGCAGCCAGGCCCCGAACACTGAAGCTTTCTTT.

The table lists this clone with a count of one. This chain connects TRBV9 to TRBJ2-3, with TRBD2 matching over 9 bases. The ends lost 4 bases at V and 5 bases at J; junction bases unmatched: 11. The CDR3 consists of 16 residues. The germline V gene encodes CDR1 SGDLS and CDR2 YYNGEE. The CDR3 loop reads CASSIGLAGTQDTQYF. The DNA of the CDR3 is TGTGCCAGCAGCATAGGGCTAGCGGGGACGCAAGATACGCAGTATTTT.

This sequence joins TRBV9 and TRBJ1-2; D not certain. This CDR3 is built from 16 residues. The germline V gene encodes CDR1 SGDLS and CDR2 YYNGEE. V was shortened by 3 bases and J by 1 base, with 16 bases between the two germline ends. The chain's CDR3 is CASSAHGPTLNYGYTF. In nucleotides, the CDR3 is TGTGCCAGCAGCGCGCACGGCCCGACACTTAACTATGGCTACACCTTC.

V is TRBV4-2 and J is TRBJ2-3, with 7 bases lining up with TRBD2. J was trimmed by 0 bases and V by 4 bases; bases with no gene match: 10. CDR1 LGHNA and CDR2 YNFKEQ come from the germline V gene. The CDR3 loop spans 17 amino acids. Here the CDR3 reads CASSPLIAGTSTDTQYF. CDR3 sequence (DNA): TGTGCCAGCAGCCCCCTAATAGCGGGCACCAGCACAGATACGCAGTATTTT.

The CDR3 bases are TGTGCCAGCAGCTTCTCCGACACTGAAGCTTTCTTT. Protein: CASSFSDTEAFF. The chain has TRBV7-2 and TRBJ1-1; D is ambiguous. The germline CDR1 and CDR2 sequences are SGHTA and FQGNSA. Trimming stripped 3 bases from V and 3 bases from J, with 5 bases between. The CDR3 sequence is 12 residues long. Together with reference TRBV7-2 and TRBJ1-1, the CDR3 gives the full variable domain: GAGVSQSPSNKVTEKGKDVELRCDPISGHTALYWYRQSLGQGLEFLIYFQGNSAPDKSGLPSDRFSAERTGGSVSTLTIQRTQQEDSAVYLCASSFSDTEAFFGQGTRLTVV.

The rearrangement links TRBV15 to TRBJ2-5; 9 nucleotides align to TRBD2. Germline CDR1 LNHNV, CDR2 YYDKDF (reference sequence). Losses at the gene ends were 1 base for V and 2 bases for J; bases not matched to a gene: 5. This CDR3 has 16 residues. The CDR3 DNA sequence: TGTGCCACCAGCAGAGGCCGGGCGGGGGGGCAAGAGACCCAGTACTTC. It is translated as CATSRGRAGGQETQYF.

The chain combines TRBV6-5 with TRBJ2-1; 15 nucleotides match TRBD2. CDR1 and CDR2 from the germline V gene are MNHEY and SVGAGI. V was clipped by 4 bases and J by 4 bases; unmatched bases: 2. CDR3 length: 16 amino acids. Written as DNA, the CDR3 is TGTGCCAGCAGTTGGACTAGCGGGGGGGAATACAATGAGCAGTTCTTC. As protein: CASSWTSGGEYNEQFF.

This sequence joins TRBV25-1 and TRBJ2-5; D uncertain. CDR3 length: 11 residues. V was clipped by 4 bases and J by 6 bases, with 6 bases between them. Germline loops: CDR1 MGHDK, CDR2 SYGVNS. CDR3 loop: CASSVEQTQYF. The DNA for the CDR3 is TGTGCCAGCAGTGTCGAGCAGACCCAGTACTTC. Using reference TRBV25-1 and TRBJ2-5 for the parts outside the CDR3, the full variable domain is EADIYQTPRYLVIGTGKKITLECSQTMGHDKMYWYQQDPGMELHLIHYSYGVNSTEKGDLSSESTVSRIRTEHFPLTLESARPSHTSQYLCASSVEQTQYFGPGTRLLVL.

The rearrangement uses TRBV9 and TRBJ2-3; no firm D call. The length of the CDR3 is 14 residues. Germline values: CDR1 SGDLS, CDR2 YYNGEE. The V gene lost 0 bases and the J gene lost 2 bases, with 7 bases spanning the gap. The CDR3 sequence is CASSVAGFTDTQYF. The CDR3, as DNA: TGTGCCAGCAGCGTAGCCGGGTTCACAGATACGCAGTATTTT.

CDR3 residues: CASSARGDGVYEQYF. Here the CDR3 DNA reads TGTGCCAGCAGCGCCCGGGGAGATGGAGTCTACGAGCAGTACTTC. The rearrangement links TRBV7-6 to TRBJ2-7, with D tentatively TRBD2 (5 bases). Germline values: CDR1 SGHVS, CDR2 FNYEAQ. This CDR3 spans 15 amino acids. The ends were cut back, 5 bases at V and 3 bases at J, with 17 bases in the middle. Variable domain in full (rest from reference TRBV7-6 and TRBJ2-7): GAGVSQSPRYKVTKRGQDVALRCDPISGHVSLYWYRQALGQGPEFLTYFNYEAQQDKSGLPNDRFSAERPEGSISTLTIQRTEQRDSAMYRCASSARGDGVYEQYFGPGTRLTVT.

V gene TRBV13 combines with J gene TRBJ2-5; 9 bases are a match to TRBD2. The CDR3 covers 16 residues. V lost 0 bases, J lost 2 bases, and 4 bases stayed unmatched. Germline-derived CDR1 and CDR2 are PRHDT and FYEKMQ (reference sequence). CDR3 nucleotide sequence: TGTGCCAGCAGCTTAGGCGGGGCGGGGGGGCAAGAGACCCAGTACTTC. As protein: CASSLGGAGGQETQYF.

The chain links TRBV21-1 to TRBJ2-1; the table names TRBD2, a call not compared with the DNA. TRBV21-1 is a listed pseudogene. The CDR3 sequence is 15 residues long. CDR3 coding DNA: TGTGCCAGCAGCAAAGGGCGGGGTCCCTTGTATGAGCAGTTCTTC. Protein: CASSKGRGPLYEQFF.

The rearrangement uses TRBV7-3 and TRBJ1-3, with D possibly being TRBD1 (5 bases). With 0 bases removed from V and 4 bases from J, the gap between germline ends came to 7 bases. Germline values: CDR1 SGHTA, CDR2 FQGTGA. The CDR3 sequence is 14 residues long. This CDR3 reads CASSLTGAGNTIYF. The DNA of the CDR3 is TGTGCCAGCAGCTTAACAGGGGCCGGAAACACCATATATTTT.